This is a list of T cell receptor beta chains from one sample in a study of T cell responses to AZD1222 COVID-19 vaccine. Sequencing was performed with immunoSEQ multiplex PCR; in TCRdb, only in-frame clones are kept and a portion is missing. The repertoire includes about 150,000 clones, roughly nine tenths of them detected once, and 3.8% sits in the top ten. The specimen was peripheral blood, collected 28 days after the second AZD1222 dose. The source of these receptors is an adult who received the AZD1222 COVID-19 vaccine. The conserved cysteine and the conserved F or W are not part of the CDR3 here. Expanded clones are given a class, and other clones once, few, many or no size at all.

V gene,J gene,CDR3 length,clone size,CDR3 protein
TRBV27,TRBJ1-4,15,-,ASSWGIYPGQEGKLF
TRBV10-3,TRBJ1-1,10,-,AIRRGQGEAF
TRBV9,TRBJ2-5,15,-,ASSVGVAGDPVETQY
TRBV30,TRBJ1-2,11,-,AWSPSSLTGGT
TRBV6-2/TRBV6-3,TRBJ2-7,13,-,ASRPRQGVIYEQY
TRBV13,TRBJ2-7,14,-,ASSETSGGPSYEQY
TRBV14,TRBJ1-2,14,-,ASSLRTGGAGGTYT
TRBV7-8,TRBJ1-3,14,-,ASSSGPPAWGNTIY
TRBV11-2,TRBJ2-5,11,-,ASSLGQAETQY
TRBV27,TRBJ1-4,11,once,ASSPFRYEKLF
TRBV5-1,TRBJ2-2,15,-,ASSLEVLAGVIGELF
TRBV4-2,TRBJ2-7,14,-,ASSQNPGQGVGEQY
TRBV5-4,TRBJ1-1,12,-,ASSLDFDITEAF
TRBV3-1/TRBV3-2,TRBJ2-1,16,-,ASSQGFQLAGVNNEQF
TRBV27,TRBJ2-1,14,-,ASSWGGAVSYNEQF
TRBV30,TRBJ1-2,10,-,AWSGQGDGYT
TRBV6-2/TRBV6-3,TRBJ2-5,11,-,ASSYSGLRTQY
TRBV7-2,TRBJ2-2,11,-,ASSNQQIGELF
TRBV19,TRBJ1-3,11,-,ASGDVTGNTIY
TRBV12-3/TRBV12-4,TRBJ1-6,10,-,ASSGLLSPLH
TRBV24-1,TRBJ2-3,16,once,ATSDHSRLAGDTDTQY
TRBV6-5,TRBJ1-3,13,few,ASTTRRSSGNTIY
TRBV6-1,TRBJ2-7,12,-,ASSEWTGTYEQY
TRBV12-3/TRBV12-4,TRBJ1-4,10,-,ASSPVPTGLF
TRBV19,TRBJ1-1,9,-,ASSLRYEAF
TRBV25-1,TRBJ1-1,15,-,ASSVPGPGGMNTEAF
TRBV25-1,TRBJ1-4,15,-,ASSEYPSRAGNEKLF
TRBV5-4,TRBJ1-6,13,-,ASSLGTGGDSPLH
TRBV7-8,TRBJ2-7,12,few,ASSLADKPMEQY
TRBV30,TRBJ1-1,11,once,AWGDTRVTEAF
TRBV21-1,TRBJ1-6,12,-,ASSRRWGDSPLH
TRBV7-3,TRBJ2-6,14,-,ASSPDSGSGANVLT
TRBV6-5,TRBJ1-3,13,once,ASSFGRGEKNTIY
TRBV23-1,TRBJ1-3,16,-,ASAPGGYANSSGNTIY
TRBV19,TRBJ2-2,12,-,ASSISRNTGELF
TRBV11-1,TRBJ2-2,14,-,ASRSPPGHNTGELF
TRBV6-5,TRBJ1-1,10,many,ASSHGGSKAF
TRBV24-1,TRBJ2-5,14,-,ATSDPGRVAGETQY
TRBV27,TRBJ1-1,11,-,ASSWGQVSEAF
TRBV10-3,TRBJ1-4,11,-,AIKEGTREKLF
TRBV9,TRBJ2-1,13,-,ASSPSGTSSNEQF
TRBV6-5,TRBJ2-7,13,-,ASSYIGQGRYEQY
TRBV4-1,TRBJ2-2,11,-,ASSTRGTGELF